What follows is one T cell receptor beta chain and its context. Its antigen remains unknown. The CDR3 contains 13 residues. From germline, CDR1 is SGHTS and CDR2 YDEGEE. V was trimmed by 5 bases and J by 7 bases, leaving 12 bases between them. Donors sampled were nominally healthy, though unrecorded immune exposures were likely. PCR amplification relied on 60 Vbeta primers (plus 13 Jbeta primers). Profiling relied on immunoSEQ multiplex PCR, and the TCRdb table lists in-frame clones only, not all of them. The sample lists some 120,000 clones; roughly four fifths were seen once. The data are from a study of cytomegalovirus exposure and HLA in healthy donors. Overall study results and limits: The authors listed over 150 TCR beta chains as cytomegalovirus-associated. A later analysis showed TCR association rates differing by HLA locus, peaking at DRB1 and lowest at HLA-C. The authors excluded some V segments, including TRBV6-2 and TRBV6-3, as indistinguishable.

This sequence originates from a woman aged 18-29 years in good health and CMV-seronegative. The sequencing sample was made of PBMCs. J is TRBJ2-2 and V is TRBV5-8; D is perhaps TRBD2 (5 bases). DNA for the CDR3: TGTGCCAGCAGACCTACAGCGGACGGGGAGCTGTTTTTT. Its protein product is CASRPTADGELFF.